Each of the 9 T cell receptor beta chains below was sequenced from the same sample in a study of T cell changes during pregnancy in multiple sclerosis. The method was immunoSEQ multiplex PCR; TCRdb's version includes in-frame clones alone and lacks a portion of them. The sample yields about 46,000 clones, 94% seen once. Sequencing used CD8+ T cells from peripheral blood mononuclear cells, obtained in the first trimester of pregnancy. Receptors originate from a female donor with multiple sclerosis, enrolled in a pregnancy study.

The J gene is TRBJ1-6, the V gene TRBV4-2; TRBD1 aligns across 10 bases. Germline assignment: CDR1 LGHNA and CDR2 YNFKEQ. This CDR3 has 16 amino acids. V lost 3 bases and J lost 8; bases outside the gene matches: 7. CDR3 sequence: CASSQDGTGVYSPLHF. The CDR3 DNA is TGTGCCAGCAGCCAGGACGGGACAGGGGTTTATTCACCCCTCCACTTT.

The chain recombines TRBV9 with TRBJ1-1, with 8 bases matching TRBD1. After removal of 0 bases from V and 11 bases from J, the junction contained 18 bases not matched to a gene. The CDR3 is made up of 17 amino acids. The germline V gene has CDR1 SGDLS and CDR2 YYNGEE. The CDR3 region is CASSVASRTGGTRGAFF. CDR3 in DNA: TGTGCCAGCAGCGTAGCGTCCCGAACAGGGGGGACTCGTGGGGCTTTCTTT.

The chain uses TRBV6-1 and TRBJ1-5; 9 nucleotides align to TRBD1. V lost 2 bases and J lost 2; bases outside the gene matches: 1. The CDR3 contains 15 residues. Germline V CDR1 and CDR2: MNHNS, SASEGT. The CDR3 loop is CASSETGGGNQPQHF. The CDR3 DNA is TGTGCCAGCAGTGAAACAGGGGGCGGCAATCAGCCCCAGCATTTT.

This clone appeared once. The chain uses TRBV5-1 and TRBJ2-5; 8 bases line up with TRBD2. CDR1 SGHRS and CDR2 YFSETQ come from the germline V gene. The CDR3 extends over 16 amino acids. J lost 1 base, V lost 1 base, and 6 bases had no gene match. The CDR3: CASSLSRGGSQETQYF. The CDR3 nucleotides are TGCGCCAGCAGCTTGAGTCGGGGGGGCTCCCAAGAGACCCAGTACTTC.

The chain carries TRBV6-1 and TRBJ2-3, with TRBD2 matching over 8 bases. The trim removed 7 bases at V and 5 bases at J, leaving 8 bases unmatched. CDR1 is MNHNS and CDR2 is SASEGT in the germline V gene. This CDR3 has 14 residues. In nucleotides, the CDR3 is TGTGCCAGCACCCACCTTGCGGGAGGAGATACGCAGTATTTT. Its protein is CASTHLAGGDTQYF.

The chain employs TRBV14 and TRBJ2-7; perhaps TRBD1 as D (6 bases). V gave up 5 bases and J gave up 2 bases, with 10 bases separating them. This CDR3 has 13 amino acids. Germline V gene data show CDR1 as SGHDN and CDR2 as FVKESK. The CDR3 region has the DNA TGTGCCAGCAGCGGTGGACAGCCCTACGAGCAGTACTTC. Amino acid sequence: CASSGGQPYEQYF.

The rearrangement links TRBV5-1 to TRBJ2-7, with a tentative D call TRBD1 (5 bases). Germline CDR1 SGHRS, CDR2 YFSETQ. The CDR3 loop spans 12 amino acids. V shed 6 bases and J shed 1 base, with 8 bases lying between them. The CDR3 protein is CASKDTSYEQYF. In DNA, the CDR3 is TGCGCCAGCAAGGACACGTCCTACGAGCAGTACTTC.

The chain employs TRBV10-3 and TRBJ1-4; D call uncertain. V was cut by 3 bases and J by 6 bases, with 14 bases left in between. The CDR3 is 15 residues long. Germline V gene sequence: CDR1 ENHRY, CDR2 SYGVKD. The CDR3 sequence: CAISDAGEVDEKLFF. In DNA form, the CDR3 reads TGTGCCATCAGTGACGCTGGTGAAGTAGATGAAAAACTGTTTTTT.

This clone was seen a single time. This rearrangement joins TRBV28 to TRBJ2-7, with D unresolved. CDR3 size: 12 residues. CDR1 and CDR2 from the germline V gene are MDHEN and SYDVKM. V shed 5 bases and J shed 6 bases, with 11 bases lying between them. The CDR3 sequence: CASSPSSGEQYF. As DNA, the CDR3 is TGTGCCAGCAGTCCGTCATCGGGCGAGCAGTACTTC.